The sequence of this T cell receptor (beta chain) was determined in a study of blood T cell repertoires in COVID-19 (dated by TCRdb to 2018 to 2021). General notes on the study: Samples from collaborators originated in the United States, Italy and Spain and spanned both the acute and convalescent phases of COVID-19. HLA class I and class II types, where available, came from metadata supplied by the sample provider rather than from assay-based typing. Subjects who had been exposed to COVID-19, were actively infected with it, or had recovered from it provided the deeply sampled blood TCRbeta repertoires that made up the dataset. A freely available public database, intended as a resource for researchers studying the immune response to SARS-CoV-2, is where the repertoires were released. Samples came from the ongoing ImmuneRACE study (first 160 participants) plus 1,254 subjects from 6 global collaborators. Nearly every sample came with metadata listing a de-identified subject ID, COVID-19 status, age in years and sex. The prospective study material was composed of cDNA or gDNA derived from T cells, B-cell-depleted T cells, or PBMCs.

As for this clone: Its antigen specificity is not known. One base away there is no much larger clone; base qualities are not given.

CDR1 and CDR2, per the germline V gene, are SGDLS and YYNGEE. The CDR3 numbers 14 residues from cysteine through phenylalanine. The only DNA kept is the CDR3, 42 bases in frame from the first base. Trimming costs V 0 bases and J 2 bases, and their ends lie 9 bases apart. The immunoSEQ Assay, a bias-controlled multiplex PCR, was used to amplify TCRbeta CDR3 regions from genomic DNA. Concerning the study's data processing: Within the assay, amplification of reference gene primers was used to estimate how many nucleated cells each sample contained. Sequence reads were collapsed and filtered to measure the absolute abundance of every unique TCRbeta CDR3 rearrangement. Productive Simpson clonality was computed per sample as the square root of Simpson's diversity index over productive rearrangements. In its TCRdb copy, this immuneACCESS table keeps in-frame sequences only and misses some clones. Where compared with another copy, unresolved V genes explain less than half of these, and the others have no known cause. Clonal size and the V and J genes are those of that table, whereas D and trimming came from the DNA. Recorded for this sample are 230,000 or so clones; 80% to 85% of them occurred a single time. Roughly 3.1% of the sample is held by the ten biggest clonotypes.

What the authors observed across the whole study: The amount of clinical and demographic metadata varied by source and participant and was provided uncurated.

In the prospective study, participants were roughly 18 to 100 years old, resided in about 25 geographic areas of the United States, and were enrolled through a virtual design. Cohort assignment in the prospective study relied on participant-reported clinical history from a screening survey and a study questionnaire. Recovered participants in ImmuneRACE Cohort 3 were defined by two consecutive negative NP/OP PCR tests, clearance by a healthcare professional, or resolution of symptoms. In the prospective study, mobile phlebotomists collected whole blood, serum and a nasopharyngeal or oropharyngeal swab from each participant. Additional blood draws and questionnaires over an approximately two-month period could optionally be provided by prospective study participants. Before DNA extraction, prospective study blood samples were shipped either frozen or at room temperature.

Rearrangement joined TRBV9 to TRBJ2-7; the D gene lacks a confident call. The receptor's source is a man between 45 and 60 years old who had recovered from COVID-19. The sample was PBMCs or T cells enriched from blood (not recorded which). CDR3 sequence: CASSVGRSPYEQYF. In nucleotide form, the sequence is TGTGCCAGCAGCGTAGGCAGGTCCCCCTACGAGCAGTACTTC.